These T cell receptor beta chains were read from a single sample in a study of response to subunit inactivated influenza vaccine. TCRdb itself ran the RT-PCR reads through MiXCR, one entry per CDR3 protein. The top ten hold roughly a tenth of the sample, which has around 580,000 distinct CDR3 sequences, 12% seen once. The sample was PBMCs from blood, taken on the day of vaccination. These receptors were taken from a man aged 50-60 years who received an inactivated influenza vaccine. Both conserved end residues are trimmed from each CDR3. Fields, in order: V gene, J gene, CDR3 protein.

v_call: TRBV12-3/TRBV12-4; j_call: TRBJ1-5; cdr3_aa: ASSLDSINQPQH
v_call: TRBV5-6; j_call: TRBJ2-1; cdr3_aa: ASSFGTVNNEQF
v_call: TRBV5-1; j_call: TRBJ2-2; cdr3_aa: ASSLRTATGGGTGELF
v_call: TRBV3-1; j_call: TRBJ2-3; cdr3_aa: ASSQGAGAATDTQY
v_call: TRBV6-2/TRBV6-3; j_call: TRBJ2-1; cdr3_aa: ASRRTTNEQF
v_call: TRBV7-2; j_call: TRBJ2-1; cdr3_aa: ASSLAGSGAYNEQF
v_call: TRBV20-1; j_call: TRBJ2-2; cdr3_aa: SARDRKRGGELF
v_call: TRBV5-1; j_call: TRBJ2-1; cdr3_aa: ASSLEGGAEQF
v_call: TRBV7-9; j_call: TRBJ2-2; cdr3_aa: ASRRTGANTGELF
v_call: TRBV6-1; j_call: TRBJ1-5; cdr3_aa: ASSIGGASSNQPQH
v_call: TRBV10-3; j_call: TRBJ2-7; cdr3_aa: AISDSGSYEQY
v_call: TRBV19; j_call: TRBJ2-7; cdr3_aa: ASSLRQERVYEQY
v_call: TRBV2; j_call: TRBJ2-3; cdr3_aa: ASRETSGGLADTQY
v_call: TRBV7-9; j_call: TRBJ1-6; cdr3_aa: ASSLGVSPLH
v_call: TRBV3-1; j_call: TRBJ2-2; cdr3_aa: ASSQASGELF
v_call: TRBV5-1; j_call: TRBJ2-3; cdr3_aa: ASSVTGEVDTQY
v_call: TRBV7-6; j_call: TRBJ2-1; cdr3_aa: ASSLAGVGGDEQF
v_call: TRBV5-1; j_call: TRBJ2-7; cdr3_aa: ASGPGDFYYEQY
v_call: TRBV5-1; j_call: TRBJ2-5; cdr3_aa: ASKRGQTEETQY
v_call: TRBV24-1; j_call: TRBJ2-1; cdr3_aa: ATSDLTSGGLTGEQF
v_call: TRBV9; j_call: TRBJ2-7; cdr3_aa: ASSASGGRPYEQY
v_call: TRBV20-1; j_call: TRBJ2-1; cdr3_aa: SARDLGLSSYNEQF
v_call: TRBV5-4; j_call: TRBJ2-3; cdr3_aa: ASSFGQGGLAGATDTQY
v_call: TRBV7-2; j_call: TRBJ2-5; cdr3_aa: ASSYLSAPIQETQY
v_call: TRBV5-5; j_call: TRBJ2-1; cdr3_aa: ASSRGDSSYNEQF
v_call: TRBV4-2; j_call: TRBJ2-5; cdr3_aa: ASSHSVGGQETQY
v_call: TRBV5-5; j_call: TRBJ2-7; cdr3_aa: ASSLFDTSYEQY
v_call: TRBV29-1; j_call: TRBJ2-1; cdr3_aa: SVEDQAGGAYNEQF
v_call: TRBV30; j_call: TRBJ1-5; cdr3_aa: AWSGGQPNQPQH
v_call: TRBV4-3; j_call: TRBJ2-3; cdr3_aa: ASSRQQGTSGLSTDTQY
v_call: TRBV28; j_call: TRBJ2-7; cdr3_aa: ASSSIGAGDFYEQY
v_call: TRBV7-9; j_call: TRBJ2-2; cdr3_aa: ASTQSGTGELF